The sequence of this T cell receptor (beta chain) was determined in a study of T cells in Graves' hyperthyroidism and ophthalmopathy (dated by TCRdb to about 2019). Background for the entire study: Peripheral blood was collected at initial diagnosis, before any treatment. A discovery cohort of about 100 patients, 43 with Graves' ophthalmopathy and fewer than 65 with stable Graves' hyperthyroidism, was used to find distinguishing TCR V-J signatures. Prospective prediction of ophthalmopathy was tested in an independent validation cohort consisting of some 18 hyperthyroidism patients and approximately 16 patients who later progressed to ophthalmopathy. For training and testing, the roughly 100 patients in the discovery cohort were randomly divided in a 7:3 ratio. In over five Graves' hyperthyroidism patients, the study also compared T-cell repertoires from thyroid tissue with T-cell repertoires from blood. After blood sampling, hyperthyroidism patients were treated with methimazole at a starting dose of 30 mg daily, and ophthalmopathy patients were treated with high-dose intravenous methylprednisolone. The paper describes TCR Vbeta CDR3 sequencing of more than 120 peripheral blood samples, made up of about 40 ophthalmopathy patients, approximately 76 hyperthyroidism patients and around 17 progressor patients. What the study reported, not specific to this receptor: No statistical method was used to set the sample size in advance, and investigators knew the group allocation. In validation, the model predicted progression to ophthalmopathy a median of 6.5 months before onset, with roughly 71% sensitivity and around 76% specificity. A model built on a 13 V-J signature distinguished ophthalmopathy from stable hyperthyroidism, reaching around 87% sensitivity and around 81% specificity in cross-validation and 80%/75% in testing. Most expanded thyroid clonotypes (frequency above 0.001) were also detected in blood, suggesting blood repertoires may reflect thyroid immune responses.

The TCR beta CDR3 regions were amplified from the RNA transcripts. A first-round RT-PCR of the TCR CDR3 used the HTBI primer set with the Qiagen OneStep RT-PCR kit. Libraries were constructed in a second round of multiplex PCR, after which size selection and purification were carried out. Sequencing of the libraries was done on an Illumina HiSeq2000 using paired-end 100 bp reads. The authors processed their data as follows. Raw data were processed with SOAPnuke, discarding reads with adapters, uncalled bases, mean Phred below 15, or no exact constant-primer or identifier match. COPE v1.2.5 was used to merge the high-quality paired reads, and each unique nucleotide sequence was defined as a clonotype. Clonotypes were aligned to IMGT TRBV, TRBD and TRBJ reference segments using MiTCR v1.1. The analysis was restricted to V-J combinations with a frequency above 0.0001, which together covered about 99% of the repertoires. The TCS score was defined as F50 (clonal expansion) divided by E x V (chaos), with BLOSUM62-based TCRdist calculated between CDR3 peptides within each V-J. Welch's t-statistics and random forest reduced roughly 500 V-J features to roughly 13, which were used in a naive Bayes classifier (R e1071). TCRdb cleaned the public reads at Q25 with fastp, built clones with MiXCR and kept in-frame beta chains. Duplicate CDR3 protein sequences are folded into a single record with the most common DNA and genes. Here the V and J calls rest on TCRdb's processing, not on the authors' analysis. In this sample the table shows 340,000 or so distinct CDR3 sequences, about 21% of which occur a single time. Around 48% of the sample lies in the top ten.

Stable Graves' hyperthyroidism was defined as no progression to ophthalmopathy during 18 months of follow-up. Hyperthyroidism patients were newly diagnosed, with disease duration under 2 months, and aged 18 to 65 years. Patients with uncontrolled infections, other autoimmune diseases, pregnancy or lactation were excluded. Diagnoses relied on clinical symptoms, serum thyroxine and TRAb, thyroid ultrasound and orbital computed tomography. PBMCs were isolated from 10 ml of fresh peripheral blood by Ficoll-Paque density gradient centrifugation. Total RNA was extracted using Trizol reagent, and RNA quality was assessed on an Agilent 2100 Bioanalyzer. This clonotype was counted at least ten times. Its cognate antigen has yet to be identified. No much larger clonotype is one base removed from it; base qualities were not supplied. CDR1 DFQATT and CDR2 SNEGSKA are derived from the germline V gene (reference sequence). Taken from cysteine to phenylalanine, the CDR3 has 16 residues. The read is trimmed to its CDR3 DNA, 48 bases read in frame from base 1. Germline trimming amounts to 5 bases on V and 0 bases on J, with 8 as the count of junction bases outside the gene matches.

The chain is assembled from TRBV20-1 and TRBJ1-1; a stretch of 11 junction bases matches TRBD1. The clonotype comes from a woman between 45 and 65 years old with Graves' hyperthyroidism. The sequencing sample was made of blood. DNA sequence: TGCAGTGCTCCCCGGGACAGGGGGAACATGAACACTGAAGCTTTCTTT. Translated, it reads CSAPRDRGNMNTEAFF.